Below, 16 T cell receptor beta chains from the same sample are listed, as sequenced in a study of cytomegalovirus exposure and HLA in healthy donors. Clones were read by immunoSEQ multiplex PCR, and TCRdb kept only the in-frame ones, dropping some. The sample contains tens of thousands of clones, around 94% of which appear only once. The sample comprised PBMCs. The receptors were sampled from a woman aged 18-35 years in good health and CMV-seronegative.

The chain joins TRBV7-3 to TRBJ2-5; TRBD1 matches at 8 bases. CDR1 is SGHTA, CDR2 FQGTGA, per germline. J lost 5 bases, V lost 3 bases, and 2 bases had no gene match. The CDR3 is 13 amino acids. The CDR3 nucleotides read TGTGCCAGCAGCTTTGGACAGGGTGAGACCCAGTACTTC. Translating gives CASSFGQGETQYF.

The rearrangement links TRBV15 to TRBJ2-2; 10 bases are a match to TRBD2. The CDR3 runs 15 residues. With 0 bases clipped from V and 6 bases from J, the junction kept 1 base outside the gene matches. From germline, CDR1 is LNHNV and CDR2 YYDKDF (reference sequence). The CDR3 here is CATSREAGGPGELFF. DNA of the CDR3: TGTGCCACCAGCAGAGAAGCGGGGGGGCCCGGGGAGCTGTTTTTT.

This chain joins TRBV7-2 and TRBJ1-1; possible D gene TRBD1, 6 bases. In germline, CDR1 is SGHTA, CDR2 FQGNSA. The V end was cut by 5 bases, the J end by 6 bases, with 13 bases between. The CDR3 sequence is 13 residues long. The CDR3 spells CASSTYRAPEAFF. The CDR3 region has the DNA TGTGCCAGCAGCACCTACAGGGCCCCTGAAGCTTTCTTT.

This chain connects TRBV6-5 to TRBJ1-2, with 9 bases aligning to TRBD1. The CDR3 length is 14 residues. The trim removed 4 bases at V and 5 bases at J, leaving 5 bases unmatched. From germline, CDR1 is MNHEY and CDR2 SVGAGI. CDR3 sequence reads: CASSSTGTGYGYTF. Here the CDR3 DNA reads TGTGCCAGCAGTTCCACCGGGACAGGGTATGGCTACACCTTC.

The chain combines TRBV19 with TRBJ1-6, with D unresolved. The CDR3 has 14 amino acids. V lost 8 bases to trimming and J lost 8 bases, with 16 bases between them. The germline V gene has CDR1 LNHDA and CDR2 SQIVND (reference sequence). The CDR3 coding sequence is TGTGCCAGTGGAATACGCCTGGAGTATTCACCCCTCCACTTT. The encoded protein is CASGIRLEYSPLHF.

This clone was picked up a small number of times. The rearrangement uses TRBV7-9 and TRBJ2-7, with 12 bases matching TRBD1. V gave up 5 bases and J gave up 5 bases; unmatched junction bases: 10. CDR1 and CDR2 from the germline V gene are SEHNR and FQNEAQ (reference sequence). This CDR3 comprises 16 residues. CDR3 sequence: CASSRGGTGGANEQYF. CDR3 coding DNA: TGTGCCAGCAGCCGTGGAGGGACAGGGGGCGCGAACGAGCAGTACTTC.

This chain connects TRBV28 to TRBJ2-5; 11 bases fit TRBD2. J gave up 5 bases and V 3 bases, and 5 bases lay outside the gene matches. Germline V gene lookup returns CDR1 MDHEN and CDR2 SYDVKM. The CDR3 consists of 15 residues. CDR3 protein: CASSFLAGGRETQYF. DNA of the CDR3: TGTGCCAGCAGTTTTCTAGCGGGGGGTCGGGAGACCCAGTACTTC.

The chain links TRBV6-6 to TRBJ1-6, with a tentative D call TRBD1 (5 bases). Germline CDR1 and CDR2: MNHNY and SVGAGI (reference sequence). The CDR3 sequence is 13 residues long. V dropped 6 bases and J dropped 7 bases, with 10 bases sitting between them. The CDR3 DNA reads as TGTGCCAGCAGGGGTAGACAGAATTCACCCCTCCACTTT. It is translated as CASRGRQNSPLHF.

The chain joins TRBV5-4 to TRBJ1-3; no firm D call. The CDR3 covers 13 residues. Germline V gives CDR1 SGHNT, CDR2 YYREEE (reference sequence). V shed 4 bases and J shed 4 bases, with 9 bases lying between them. The CDR3 DNA reads as TGTGCCAGCAGCGAACAGACAGGAAACACCATATATTTT. The encoded protein is CASSEQTGNTIYF.

V usage is TRBV27 and J usage is TRBJ1-5; 8 bases are a match to TRBD1. From germline, CDR1 is MNHEY and CDR2 SMNVEV (reference sequence). V trimming: 5 bases; J trimming: 1 base; junction bases outside the gene matches: 4. The CDR3 length is 15 residues. In nucleotides, the CDR3 is TGTGCCAGCAGTGGCAGGGGGCTGAGCAATCAGCCCCAGCATTTT. This encodes CASSGRGLSNQPQHF.

The V call is TRBV9, the J call TRBJ2-2; possibly TRBD2 for D (5 bases). Germline CDR1 is SGDLS and CDR2 is YYNGEE. Trimming shortened V by 1 base and J by 0 bases, and 7 bases separated the two germline ends. The CDR3 runs 15 residues. Here the CDR3 DNA reads TGTGCCAGCAGCGTACGAGCGGCGAACACCGGGGAGCTGTTTTTT. It is translated as CASSVRAANTGELFF.

This rearrangement joins TRBV5-1 to TRBJ2-7; D gene uncertain. CDR1 and CDR2 (germline): SGHRS, YFSETQ. V was trimmed by 1 base and J by 5 bases, leaving 10 bases between them. This CDR3 is built from 13 residues. CDR3 amino acids: CASSLLVEHEQYF. Written as DNA, the CDR3 is TGCGCCAGCAGCTTGTTAGTCGAACACGAGCAGTACTTC.

The rearrangement uses TRBV5-1 and TRBJ2-3; D possibly corresponds to TRBD2 (7 bases). The CDR3 spans 18 residues. Germline V CDR1 and CDR2: SGHRS, YFSETQ. The V end was cut by 3 bases, the J end by 2 bases, with 22 bases between. CDR3 DNA sequence: TGCGCCAGCAGCTCAGAGGGGTTGAGGGGGGGGCCCACAGATACGCAGTATTTT. Encoded protein: CASSSEGLRGGPTDTQYF.

The J gene is TRBJ1-4, the V gene TRBV28; D gene uncertain. The CDR3 extends over 15 amino acids. Per the germline V gene, CDR1 is MDHEN and CDR2 is SYDVKM. The V end was cut by 2 bases, the J end by 0 bases, with 7 bases between. The CDR3 coding sequence is TGTGCCAGCAGTTTAGAGGTTGCAACTAATGAAAAACTGTTTTTT. It encodes CASSLEVATNEKLFF.

The chain carries TRBV6-1 and TRBJ2-2; 8 positions agree with TRBD1. After removal of 8 bases from V and 4 bases from J, the junction contained 6 bases not matched to a gene. CDR3 length: 14 amino acids. Germline V lookup: CDR1 MNHNS, CDR2 SASEGT. CDR3 sequence reads: CASQGQAGTGELFF. CDR3 bases: TGTGCCAGCCAGGGACAGGCGGGCACCGGGGAGCTGTTTTTT.

The chain has TRBV6-5 and TRBJ1-2; D uncertain. CDR3 length: 13 residues. Trimming removed 6 bases at V and 1 base at J, with 9 bases between. The germline gives CDR1 MNHEY, CDR2 SVGAGI. The chain's CDR3 is CASSMRLNYGYTF. Written as DNA, the CDR3 is TGTGCCAGCAGCATGAGGCTTAACTATGGCTACACCTTC.